This T cell receptor (beta chain) derives from a study of neoadjuvant anti-PD-1 for oral cavity cancer. CDR1 is MNHNS, CDR2 SASEGT, per germline. V dropped 6 bases and J dropped 4; count of bases not matched to a gene: 7. The CDR3 sequence is 15 residues long. Data came from immunoSEQ multiplex PCR; TCRdb stores just in-frame clones and leaves some out. The data hold 14,000 or so clones, with over 70% observed a single time. Time point specified: after neoadjuvant nivolumab, at surgical resection. The V gene is TRBV6-1, the J gene TRBJ2-3, with 10 nucleotides matching TRBD1. The receptor's source is a person between 40 and 85 years old with oral cavity squamous cell carcinoma. The sequenced sample was PBMCs, obtained after nivolumab (anti-PD-1) treatment. The CDR3 protein is CASSAGTGVADTQYF. Here the CDR3 DNA reads TGTGCCAGCAGCGCCGGGACAGGGGTAGCAGATACGCAGTATTTT.